These T cell receptor beta chains were read from a single sample in a study of cytomegalovirus exposure and HLA in healthy donors. Produced via immunoSEQ multiplex PCR; TCRdb's table is partial and in-frame only. The sample includes about 160,000 clones, around four fifths of them seen just once. The specimen was PBMCs. These TCRs come from a man aged 50 to 60 in good health and CMV-seropositive. The CDR3 runs from the conserved cysteine through the conserved F or W. The D gene is left open where the match is weak.

TRBJ1-5 | 16 | TRBV6-1 | . | CASSEEVAGRNQPQHF | TGTGCCAGCAGTGAAGAGGTGGCAGGCAGGAATCAGCCCCAGCATTTT
TRBJ1-1 | 13 | TRBV7-7 | . | CASSLDRTTEAFF | TGTGCTAGCAGCTTAGACAGGACGACTGAAGCTTTCTTT
TRBJ2-7 | 12 | TRBV29-1 | . | CSARWGVDEQYF | TGCAGCGCCCGATGGGGAGTCGACGAGCAGTACTTC
TRBJ2-1 | 15 | TRBV7-2 | TRBD1 | CASSLLGQGLNEQFF | TGTGCCAGCAGCCTACTGGGACAGGGCTTGAATGAGCAGTTCTTC
TRBJ1-4 | 16 | TRBV28 | TRBD1 | CASRTGQATTNEKLFF | TGTGCCAGCAGAACCGGACAGGCCACAACTAATGAAAAACTGTTTTTT
TRBJ1-2 | 13 | TRBV7-9 | . | CASSFTGAYGYTF | TGTGCCAGCAGCTTTACAGGAGCTTATGGCTACACCTTC
TRBJ1-2 | 12 | TRBV28 | . | CASSFKKYGYTF | TGTGCCAGCAGTTTCAAAAAATATGGCTACACCTTC
TRBJ2-7 | 12 | TRBV30 | . | CAWSTVSYEQYF | TGTGCCTGGAGTACAGTATCCTACGAGCAGTACTTC
TRBJ2-7 | 13 | TRBV5-4 | TRBD1 | CASSLGQGEEQYF | TGTGCCAGCAGCTTAGGACAGGGTGAGGAGCAGTACTTC
TRBJ2-3 | 12 | TRBV29-1 | . | CSGARRTDTQYF | TGCAGCGGCGCTCGGAGGACAGATACGCAGTATTTT
TRBJ2-3 | 14 | TRBV7-2 | TRBD1 | CASSPQGSTDTQYF | TGTGCCAGCAGCCCACAGGGGAGCACAGATACGCAGTATTTT
TRBJ2-5 | 13 | TRBV7-9 | . | CASSRDYQETQYF | TGTGCCAGTTCCCGGGACTACCAAGAGACCCAGTACTTC
TRBJ2-7 | 14 | TRBV19 | . | CASSKNTGPYEQYF | TGTGCCAGTAGTAAGAATACAGGGCCCTACGAGCAGTACTTC
TRBJ2-1 | 13 | TRBV30 | TRBD2 | CAWTGLAGDEQFF | TGTGCCTGGACAGGACTAGCGGGAGATGAGCAGTTCTTC
TRBJ1-6 | 14 | TRBV11-2 | TRBD1 | CASSPRTGNSPLHF | TGTGCCAGCAGTCCACGGACAGGGAATTCACCCCTCCACTTT
TRBJ2-5 | 12 | TRBV5-1 | . | CASSLEFSAQYF | TGCGCCAGCAGCTTGGAATTTAGCGCCCAGTACTTC
TRBJ2-1 | 16 | TRBV15 | . | CATSRDPSGYNNEQFF | TGTGCCACCAGCAGAGATCCGTCCGGGTATAACAATGAGCAGTTCTTC
TRBJ2-2 | 19 | TRBV18 | TRBD2 | CASSSFGTSGGLNTGELFF | TGTGCCAGCTCATCCTTTGGGACTAGCGGGGGCCTCAACACCGGGGAGCTGTTTTTT
TRBJ2-3 | 17 | TRBV2 | TRBD2 | CASSESRLATNTDTQYF | TGTGCCAGCAGCGAGTCCCGACTAGCAACGAACACAGATACGCAGTATTTT
TRBJ2-5 | 13 | TRBV6-5 | . | CASSYFGGETQYF | TGTGCCAGCAGTTACTTTGGGGGGGAGACCCAGTACTTC